These 21 T cell receptor beta chains share one sample of origin, sequenced in a study of shared clonotypes between healthy human individuals. Using immunoSEQ multiplex PCR, the repertoire was profiled, and TCRdb retains in-frame clones only, with some absent. The sample carries around 990,000 clones, around 77% recorded once. The sample taken for sequencing was memory CD4+ T cells from PBMCs. As to subset: CD45RA-negative fraction. These receptors all stem from a man between 18 and 29 years old in good health. Some clones in this sample may be carry-over from other donors' samples.

CDR3 in DNA: TGTGCCACCAGCAGGGGAGACAGGGGGGTTTTGTACTTC. This translates into CATSRGDRGVLYF. The V and J genes are TRBV15 and TRBJ2-7, with 9 bases identical to TRBD1. Germline-derived CDR1 and CDR2 are LNHNV and YYDKDF (reference sequence). The CDR3 covers 13 residues. The V segment lost 3 bases and the J segment 12 bases; nucleotides outside the gene matches: 9.

This clone was counted a few times. The chain recombines TRBV11-1 with TRBJ1-2, with D maybe TRBD1 (6 bases). CDR3 size: 14 residues. Germline V gene data show CDR1 as SGHAT and CDR2 as FQDESV (reference sequence). The V gene lost 1 base and the J gene lost 3 bases, with 9 bases spanning the gap. The CDR3 DNA sequence: TGTGCCAGCAGCTTAGGCAGGGGATACTATGGCTACACCTTC. This translates into CASSLGRGYYGYTF.

The chain recombines TRBV10-3 with TRBJ2-7, with TRBD2 as a possible D gene (5 bases). Trimming took 9 bases from V and 4 from J, leaving 22 bases between them. This CDR3 spans 15 amino acids. Germline V CDR1 and CDR2: ENHRY, SYGVKD. CDR3 in amino acids: CAIRRRSLGDYEQYF. The DNA for the CDR3 is TGTGCCATTCGGAGAAGGTCACTAGGAGATTACGAGCAGTACTTC.

The chain couples TRBV14 to TRBJ1-1; tentative D call: TRBD1 (5 bases). CDR3 length: 14 amino acids. Deletions cut 5 bases from V and 5 bases from J, with 15 bases between. From germline, CDR1 is SGHDN and CDR2 FVKESK. The DNA for the CDR3 is TGTGCCAGCAGCAGGGGAGGCCGTCGGACTGAAGCTTTCTTT. This encodes CASSRGGRRTEAFF.

A few counts support this clone. The chain joins TRBV4-3 to TRBJ1-3, with D unresolved. This CDR3 region has 16 residues. The germline V gene has CDR1 LGHNA and CDR2 YSLEER. Deletions cut 0 bases from V and 1 base from J, with 10 bases between. CDR3 region: CASSQDVTMSGNTIYF. The CDR3 coding sequence is TGCGCCAGCAGCCAAGATGTCACGATGTCTGGAAACACCATATATTTT.

This clone was seen only once. This chain uses TRBV7-3 with TRBJ1-2, with D unresolved. Germline V gene sequence: CDR1 SGHTA, CDR2 FQGTGA. V was cut by 1 base and J by 2 bases, with 17 bases left in between. The CDR3 loop spans 17 amino acids. CDR3 coding DNA: TGTGCCAGCAGCTTAAACGCAGCCAGCCCGAGAAACTATGGCTACACCTTC. It yields the protein CASSLNAASPRNYGYTF. The entire variable domain, with the rest obtained from reference TRBV7-3 and TRBJ1-2, is as follows: GAGVSQTPSNKVTEKGKYVELRCDPISGHTALYWYRQSLGQGPEFLIYFQGTGAADDSGLPNDRFFAVRPEGSVSTLKIQRTERGDSAVYLCASSLNAASPRNYGYTFGSGTRLTVV.

This chain connects TRBV5-8 to TRBJ1-1; D might be TRBD1 (5 bases). Deletions cut 7 bases from V and 11 bases from J, with 24 bases between. This CDR3 spans 14 amino acids. Per germline, CDR1 SGHTS and CDR2 YDEGEE. CDR3 sequence: CASLWIPDTHRAFF. CDR3 in DNA: TGTGCCAGCCTATGGATCCCGGACACCCATCGGGCTTTCTTT. Complete variable domain (other parts from reference TRBV5-8 and TRBJ1-1): EAGVTQSPTHLIKTRGQQATLRCSPISGHTSVYWYQQALGLGLQFLLWYDEGEERNRGNFPPRFSGRQFPNYSSELNVNALELEDSALYLCASLWIPDTHRAFFGQGTRLTVV.

This clone was recorded only once. The chain joins TRBV15 to TRBJ1-4, with a possible D match to TRBD1 (5 bases). The germline V and J ends were trimmed by 5 bases and 8 bases, with 9 bases remaining between them. Per germline, CDR1 LNHNV and CDR2 YYDKDF (reference sequence). The CDR3 is made up of 12 amino acids. CDR3: CATSGGGEKLFF. The CDR3 nucleotides are TGTGCCACCAGCGGCGGGGGGGAAAAACTGTTTTTT.

The V and J genes are TRBV5-4 and TRBJ2-3; D is unclear. CDR3 length: 14 residues. Germline-derived CDR1 and CDR2 are SGHNT and YYREEE (reference sequence). V lost 0 bases to trimming and J lost 8 bases, with 13 bases between them. CDR3 DNA sequence: TGTGCCAGCAGCTTGGGCCCGACCCCCAGTACGCAGTATTTT. Protein: CASSLGPTPSTQYF.

This clone was seen repeatedly, ten times or more. The chain couples TRBV6-5 to TRBJ1-5; D possibly corresponds to TRBD1 (6 bases). CDR1 MNHEY and CDR2 SVGAGI come from the germline V gene. This CDR3 has 15 residues. Trimming removed 0 bases from V and 5 bases from J, with 11 bases in between. This chain's CDR3 is CASSYSGSGDQPQHF. Here the CDR3 DNA reads TGTGCCAGCAGTTACTCCGGTTCAGGGGATCAGCCCCAGCATTTT.

The CDR3 nucleotides read TGTGCCAGCAGCGGACAGGGTACCGGGGAGCTGTTTTTT. As protein: CASSGQGTGELFF. The V gene is TRBV11-3, the J gene TRBJ2-2, with TRBD1 identical over 8 bases. Germline CDR1 is SGHNT and CDR2 is YENEEA. The CDR3 is made up of 13 amino acids. With V trimmed by 5 bases and J by 5 bases, 1 base remained unmatched. The whole variable domain, remainder taken from reference TRBV11-3 and TRBJ2-2, is EAGVVQSPRYKIIEKKQPVAFWCNPISGHNTLYWYLQNLGQGPELLIRYENEEAVDDSQLPKDRFSAERLKGVDSTLKIQPAELGDSAVYLCASSGQGTGELFFGEGSRLTVL.

The V gene is TRBV18, the J gene TRBJ2-5; 9 positions match TRBD1. The J segment lost 5 bases and the V segment lost 3 bases, leaving 7 bases of the junction unmatched. CDR1 is KGHSH and CDR2 is LQKENI in the germline V gene. The CDR3 contains 15 residues. The DNA for the CDR3 is TGTGCCAGCTCACCGGGGACAGGGAAGGATGAGACCCAGTACTTC. Encoded protein: CASSPGTGKDETQYF.

This chain connects TRBV6-5 to TRBJ2-5, with 11 bases lining up with TRBD1. The length of the CDR3 is 14 residues. CDR1 is MNHEY, CDR2 SVGAGI, per germline. The V gene end was trimmed by 6 bases and the J gene end by 4 bases; junction bases not matched to a gene: 4. This chain's CDR3 is CASRRTGGGETQYF. Here the CDR3 DNA reads TGTGCCAGCAGAAGGACAGGGGGCGGAGAGACCCAGTACTTC.

This clone appeared once. The identical CDR3 is also encoded by other nucleotide sequences in the sample. The chain uses TRBV19 and TRBJ1-1, with D tentatively TRBD1 (5 bases). The V and J ends lost 4 bases and 0 bases respectively, with 6 bases between them. Germline loops: CDR1 LNHDA, CDR2 SQIVND (reference sequence). This CDR3 spans 13 amino acids. In nucleotides, the CDR3 is TGTGCCAGTAGTACAGGGATGAACACTGAAGCTTTCTTT. Translating it yields CASSTGMNTEAFF.

The chain couples TRBV4-1 to TRBJ1-1; D uncertain. The CDR3 length is 15 residues. Germline values: CDR1 MGHRA, CDR2 YSYEKL. The V gene lost 1 base and the J gene lost 1 base, with 10 bases spanning the gap. For the CDR3, the DNA is TGCGCCAGCAGCCAAGGGGAAGTCCAGAACACTGAAGCTTTCTTT. Translating gives CASSQGEVQNTEAFF.

The genes are TRBV15 and TRBJ2-1; TRBD2 might be the D (6 bases). Deletions cut 1 base from V and 6 bases from J, with 16 bases between. The CDR3 length is 16 residues. Looked up from germline, CDR1 is LNHNV and CDR2 is YYDKDF (reference sequence). The CDR3 nucleotides are TGTGCCACCAGCAGAGGATACGGGCGGGAAGGCAATGAGCAGTTCTTC. Its translation is CATSRGYGREGNEQFF.

The chain has TRBV6-1 and TRBJ1-1; D might be TRBD1 (6 bases). Per the germline V gene, CDR1 is MNHNS and CDR2 is SASEGT. Trimming removed 6 bases from V and 4 bases from J, with 15 bases in between. CDR3 length: 14 amino acids. The CDR3 reads CASRMGHLGTEAFF. The CDR3 bases are TGTGCCAGCAGAATGGGACATCTCGGCACTGAAGCTTTCTTT.

V usage is TRBV7-6 and J usage is TRBJ2-5; D remains ambiguous. CDR1 is SGHVS, CDR2 FNYEAQ, per germline. The germline V and J ends were trimmed by 2 bases and 2 bases, with 9 bases remaining between them. The CDR3 extends over 14 amino acids. The CDR3 region has the DNA TGTGCCAGCAGCTTAAGGTCTACTCAAGAGACCCAGTACTTC. It specifies CASSLRSTQETQYF. Filled out from reference TRBV7-6 and TRBJ2-5, the complete variable domain reads GAGVSQSPRYKVTKRGQDVALRCDPISGHVSLYWYRQALGQGPEFLTYFNYEAQQDKSGLPNDRFSAERPEGSISTLTIQRTEQRDSAMYRCASSLRSTQETQYFGPGTRLLVL.

The CDR3 loop reads CASSLEDRSYNEQFF. DNA for the CDR3: TGTGCCAGCAGCTTGGAAGACAGGTCATACAATGAGCAGTTCTTC. This rearrangement joins TRBV5-4 to TRBJ2-1; D perhaps matches TRBD1 (6 bases). The CDR3 totals 15 residues. Germline V lookup: CDR1 SGHNT, CDR2 YYREEE (reference sequence). V was clipped by 0 bases and J by 4 bases, with 11 bases between them.

The J gene is TRBJ1-2, the V gene TRBV29-1; 7 bases line up with TRBD1. CDR3 length: 12 residues. Germline V gene lookup returns CDR1 SQVTM and CDR2 ANQGSEA. The CDR3 protein is CTVGQLSLGYTF. The CDR3 region has the DNA TGCACCGTGGGACAGCTCTCCCTGGGCTACACCTTC.

V and J are TRBV6-6 and TRBJ2-7, with TRBD2 identical over 8 bases. The CDR3 extends over 12 amino acids. Trimming cost V 10 bases and J 3 bases; bases outside gene matches: 5. Germline CDR1 MNHNY, CDR2 SVGAGI (reference sequence). DNA for the CDR3: TGTGCCATCGCGGGAGGAGGCTACGAGCAGTACTTC. This translates into CAIAGGGYEQYF.